This T cell receptor (beta chain) was found in a study of T cell responses to AZD1222 COVID-19 vaccine. Study-wide findings and caveats: Within unmutated variant regions lay the reported targets of nearly half of spike-specific TCRs. Females made up more of the donors, who were largely white British, and clonal diversity may have come out too low. Just 5 to 7 people given AZD1222 tested seropositive at baseline.

Of note for this clone: As yet, its antigen is unknown.

In germline, CDR1 is SGHNT, CDR2 YENEEA. Trimming pared 5 bases from V and 5 bases from J, leaving 15 bases between. The CDR3 covers 14 residues. Second-dose timings of about 4 or about 12 weeks were pooled. Sequenced by immunoSEQ multiplex PCR; TCRdb stores in-frame clones only, minus some. The data hold 130,000 or so clones, with roughly nine tenths observed a single time. V is TRBV11-3 and J is TRBJ1-1; D ambiguous. Sequenced material: peripheral blood, taken 28 days after the second AZD1222 dose. This TCR came from an adult who received the AZD1222 COVID-19 vaccine. The CDR3 nucleotides are TGTGCCAGCAGCCAACGGGGAATGGAAACTGAAGCTTTCTTT. Translated, it gives CASSQRGMETEAFF.